A single sample is the source of the 19 T cell receptor beta chains below, sequenced in a study of T cells expressing NK-cell markers. TCRdb reprocessed the 5' RACE reads; each CDR3 protein has one entry and no DNA is given. The sample holds around 380,000 distinct CDR3 sequences. The sequenced material came from blood T cells: a sorted CD56 or NKG2C T cell subset, CD4+ or CD8+ T cells, or bulk PBMC T cells (not recorded which). These receptors all come from a woman in her fifties or sixties in good health.

The CDR3 protein is CASSPRQDDYNEQFF. The chain carries TRBV5-5 and TRBJ2-1; TCRdb's D gene call, TRBD1, goes unchecked for lack of DNA. CDR3 length: 15 amino acids. Germline loops: CDR1 SGHKS, CDR2 YYEKEE (reference sequence).

The chain employs TRBV4-1 and TRBJ2-2. CDR1 and CDR2 from the germline V gene are MGHRA and YSYEKL. This CDR3 has 15 residues. The CDR3 region is CASSQVSPVTGELFF.

The V call is TRBV3-1, the J call TRBJ2-2. The CDR3 has 13 residues. CDR1 is LGHDT, CDR2 YNNKEL, per germline (reference sequence). CDR3 sequence: CASSQAVDGELFF. Full variable domain (outside the CDR3, taken from reference TRBV3-1 and TRBJ2-2): DTAVSQTPKYLVTQMGNDKSIKCEQNLGHDTMYWYKQDSKKFLKIMFSYNNKELIINETVPNRFSPKSPDKAHLNLHINSLELGDSAVYFCASSQAVDGELFFGEGSRLTVL.

The chain links TRBV5-1 to TRBJ2-2. Germline-derived CDR1 and CDR2 are SGHRS and YFSETQ. CDR3 length equals 15 residues. The CDR3 protein is CASSLDGRNTGELFF.

The chain recombines TRBV10-2 with TRBJ2-1; absent DNA, TCRdb's TRBD1 call cannot be checked. There are 13 residues in the CDR3. CDR1 WSHSY and CDR2 SAAADI come from the germline V gene. Here the CDR3 reads CASSDAPGNEQFF.

The rearrangement uses TRBV18 and TRBJ1-1. The CDR3 covers 15 residues. Germline V gene data show CDR1 as KGHSH and CDR2 as LQKENI. The CDR3 loop is CASYSPVGGGSEAFF. Using reference TRBV18 and TRBJ1-1 for the parts outside the CDR3, the full variable domain is NAGVMQNPRHLVRRRGQEARLRCSPMKGHSHVYWYRQLPEEGLKFMVYLQKENIIDESGMPKERFSAEFPKEGPSILRIQQVVRGDSAAYFCASYSPVGGGSEAFFGQGTRLTVV.

This chain connects TRBV24-1 to TRBJ2-6; the D call from TCRdb, TRBD1, cannot be confirmed without DNA. Germline V lookup: CDR1 KGHDR, CDR2 SFDVKD. The CDR3 loop spans 17 amino acids. This CDR3 is CATSDSDRLGGANVLTF.

The chain links TRBV2 to TRBJ1-5; TCRdb picks TRBD1, but there is no DNA to check that call. The germline V gene has CDR1 SNHLY and CDR2 FYNNEI. The CDR3 spans 15 residues. This chain's CDR3 is CASSEDGGNRWPQHF.

V is TRBV7-8 and J is TRBJ2-7; the TRBD1 assignment by TCRdb is unverifiable without DNA. The CDR3 is 16 amino acids. The germline V gene has CDR1 SGHVS and CDR2 FQNEAQ. CDR3 residues: CASSSTRDRGLYEQYF.

This chain joins TRBV5-1 and TRBJ1-2. CDR3 length equals 12 residues. Germline lookup yields CDR1 SGHRS and CDR2 YFSETQ. CDR3 amino acids: CASSPAGGVYTF.

The chain joins TRBV12-3 or TRBV12-4 to TRBJ1-5; TCRdb proposes TRBD1, but this gene call is untestable without DNA. The CDR3 sequence is 17 residues long. The CDR3 protein is CASSPGTGGAWNQPQHF.

This chain joins TRBV12-3 or TRBV12-4 and TRBJ2-7; checking the TCRdb D call of TRBD2 is not possible without DNA. The CDR3 contains 13 residues. This CDR3 reads CASSSGLYYEQYF.

The chain carries TRBV27 and TRBJ2-7; TCRdb proposes TRBD2, but this gene call is untestable without DNA. CDR3 length: 15 residues. CDR1 is MNHEY, CDR2 SMNVEV, per germline (reference sequence). This CDR3 is CASSPGTSGTNEQYF.

CDR3 residues: CASSSLAGAHNEQFF. This chain links TRBV11-2 with TRBJ2-1; TCRdb designates TRBD1, a call that cannot be tested without DNA. Germline CDR1 SGHAT, CDR2 FQNNGV. There are 15 residues in the CDR3.

V gene TRBV9 combines with J gene TRBJ2-1; TCRdb selects TRBD1, and the lack of DNA leaves this call unchecked. CDR1 and CDR2 (germline): SGDLS, YYNGEE. The CDR3 runs 15 residues. The CDR3 reads CASSLWGTGSNEQFF. Full variable domain (missing parts from reference TRBV9 and TRBJ2-1): DSGVTQTPKHLITATGQRVTLRCSPRSGDLSVYWYQQSLDQGLQFLIQYYNGEERAKGNILERFSAQQFPDLHSELNLSSLELGDSALYFCASSLWGTGSNEQFFGPGTRLTVL.

This chain connects TRBV6-4 to TRBJ1-2; the TCRdb call, TRBD1, lacks DNA for checking. The CDR3 totals 17 residues. CDR1 is MRHNA, CDR2 SNTAGT, per germline. The CDR3: CASSRTGTGGKGYGYTF.

The chain uses TRBV6-2 or TRBV6-3 and TRBJ1-2. Per germline, CDR1 MNHEY and CDR2 SVGEGT. The CDR3 sequence is 13 residues long. CDR3 residues: CASSTDALEPYTF.

This chain joins TRBV7-9 and TRBJ1-2. CDR1 and CDR2 (germline): SEHNR, FQNEAQ (reference sequence). This CDR3 spans 12 amino acids. The CDR3 region is CASSPSDVGYTF.

This chain joins TRBV15 and TRBJ2-2; no DNA is available, so the TRBD1 call from TCRdb remains unchecked. The CDR3 runs to 15 residues. CDR1 is LNHNV, CDR2 YYDKDF, per germline (reference sequence). The CDR3 reads CAIHRGTANTGELFF.